These 32 T cell receptor beta chains came from one sample sequenced in a study of tumor-infiltrating lymphocytes in primary liver carcinoma. With a constant-region primer, TCR beta cDNA was made from 500 ng of total RNA. Investigators got TCR beta libraries out of three nested multiplex PCR rounds, done with slightly modified ARM-PCR. Researchers ran the first two PCR rounds for roughly 11 cycles each with TRBV1-TRBV30 forward primers and a C-beta reverse primer. From the multiplex PCR reads, TCRdb called clonotypes with MiXCR, one entry per CDR3 protein. Found here are almost 45,000 distinct CDR3 sequences, approximately 71% of them singletons; the top ten hold roughly 38%. Co-extraction of both nucleic acids (RNA and DNA) used about 20-34 mg of unsorted bulk tissue. Sequenced input: tumor-adjacent normal liver tissue. These receptors were collected from a woman aged 30 to 39 with primary liver carcinoma and hepatitis B virus infection.

Note on this clonotype: At one boundary the junction diverges from the germline segment, which might be a read error. The chain uses TRBV11-2 and TRBJ1-2; D possibly corresponds to TRBD1 (5 bases). The CDR3 loop spans 14 amino acids. Germline CDR1 and CDR2: SGHAT and FQNNGV. The chain's CDR3 is CAISLDKTNYDYTF. In nucleotides, the CDR3 is TGTGCCATCAGCTTGGACAAAACTAACTATGACTACACCTTC.

As concerns this clonotype: At one end, the junction sequence differs from germline, possibly due to a read error. The gene calls are TRBV6-1 and TRBJ1-3, with D uncertain. The CDR3 loop spans 14 amino acids. Germline V gene sequence: CDR1 MNHNS, CDR2 SASEGT. CDR3 residues: CACSWAVSGNTIYF. CDR3 coding DNA: TGTGCCTGCAGTTGGGCTGTCTCTGGAAACACCATATATTTT.

This chain connects TRBV6-1 to TRBJ2-7; D not resolved. V lost 10 bases and J lost 5, with 21 bases in between. The CDR3 consists of 14 residues. The germline V gene has CDR1 MNHNS and CDR2 SASEGT. CDR3 amino acids: CATSALTVANEQYF. The CDR3 nucleotides read TGTGCCACATCGGCACTAACGGTAGCCAACGAGCAGTACTTC.

This clonotype was observed once. The chain links TRBV6-6 to TRBJ2-7; D unclear. Looked up from germline, CDR1 is MNHNY and CDR2 is SVGAGI (reference sequence). The CDR3 length is 17 residues. Trimming removed 0 bases at V and 0 bases at J, with 15 bases between. CDR3 loop: CASSYSSPGEGSYEQYF. In nucleotides, the CDR3 is TGTGCCAGCAGTTACTCGAGTCCGGGCGAAGGCTCCTACGAGCAGTACTTC.

This clonotype was detected only once. One end of the junction is discordant with germline, which a read error may explain. V and J are TRBV5-6 and TRBJ2-6, with D maybe TRBD1 (6 bases). Germline V gives CDR1 SGHDT, CDR2 YYEEEE. The CDR3 runs 17 residues. In DNA form, the CDR3 reads TGTGCCAACAGCCAGGACAGCAACTTCTCTGGGGCCAACGTCATGACTTTC. It is translated as CANSQDSNFSGANVMTF.

This clonotype was detected ten times or more. This chain connects TRBV4-1 to TRBJ2-7; TRBD2 might be the D (7 bases). This CDR3 spans 15 amino acids. Germline V gene sequence: CDR1 MGHRA, CDR2 YSYEKL. Between the trimmed V and J ends, which lost 0 bases and 4 bases, there was a span of 13 bases. The CDR3 DNA reads as TGCGCCAGCAGCCAAGATAAGGGGGGGGCTTACGAGCAGTACTTC. It is translated as CASSQDKGGAYEQYF.

The V and J genes are TRBV28 and TRBJ2-7; 8 nucleotides match TRBD1. V shed 3 bases, J shed 3 bases, and the junction held 10 bases outside the gene matches. Germline V CDR1 and CDR2: MDHEN, SYDVKM. The CDR3 covers 16 residues. As DNA, the CDR3 is TGTGCCAGCAGTTTTTCCAGGACAGGGTCGGTCTACGAGCAGTACTTC. Protein: CASSFSRTGSVYEQYF. Based on the CDR3 plus reference TRBV28 and TRBJ2-7, the full variable domain is DVKVTQSSRYLVKRTGEKVFLECVQDMDHENMFWYRQDPGLGLRLIYFSYDVKMKEKGDIPEGYSVSREKKERFSLILESASTNQTSMYLCASSFSRTGSVYEQYFGPGTRLTVT.

The chain carries TRBV5-6 and TRBJ2-3, with D hard to call. V lost 4 bases and J 2 bases, leaving 20 bases between the germline ends. The CDR3 runs 17 residues. Germline V gene sequence: CDR1 SGHDT, CDR2 YYEEEE. CDR3 sequence reads: CASSVDRVRINTDTQYF. CDR3 sequence (DNA): TGTGCCAGCAGCGTAGACCGGGTCAGGATCAACACAGATACGCAGTATTTT.

This clonotype has a single count. Mismatch with germline at one junction end may stem from a read error. The chain joins TRBV11-2 to TRBJ2-7; TRBD2 agrees at 7 bases. This CDR3 spans 14 amino acids. Germline V lookup: CDR1 SGHAT, CDR2 FQNNGV. The CDR3 DNA reads TGTGCCATCACCTTAGTGGGAGGGCTTGGCGAGCAGTATTTC. Protein sequence: CAITLVGGLGEQYF.

This clonotype is classed as medium-sized. The chain is built from TRBV28 and TRBJ2-4; 8 nucleotides line up with TRBD2. V shed 0 bases and J 3 bases; nucleotides not matched to a gene: 1. This CDR3 region has 15 residues. Germline CDR1 MDHEN, CDR2 SYDVKM. The CDR3 sequence is CASSLWAGGKNIQYF. The CDR3 DNA sequence: TGTGCCAGCAGTTTATGGGCGGGAGGCAAAAACATTCAGTACTTC.

Remarks on this clonotype: It is likely a read error, because the conserved phenylalanine at the end of the CDR3 is missing. The J gene is TRBJ2-5, the V gene TRBV6-6, with 7 bases lining up with TRBD2. The CDR3 is 16 residues long. Germline V lookup: CDR1 MNHNY, CDR2 SVGAGI (reference sequence). CDR3 loop: CTSSSDPSRGRETQYL. The CDR3 coding sequence is TGTACCAGCAGTTCCGACCCCTCGCGGGGGAGAGAGACCCAGTACCTC.

To note about this clonotype: One junction end does not reproduce the germline sequence, and a read error may be involved. The CDR3 spells CTSSQECTDTQYF. In nucleotides, the CDR3 is TGCACCAGCAGCCAAGAGTGCACAGATACGCAGTATTTT. V gene TRBV4-3 combines with J gene TRBJ2-3; D gene ambiguous. This CDR3 is 13 amino acids long. Germline V CDR1 and CDR2: LGHNA, YSLEER.

This clonotype was seen only once. Likely a read error: the CDR3 ends without its conserved phenylalanine or tryptophan. The gene calls are TRBV5-1 and TRBJ2-7; D is possibly TRBD1 (5 bases). The germline V gene encodes CDR1 SGHRS and CDR2 YFSETQ. The CDR3 has 16 residues. V was shortened by 0 bases and J by 1 base, with 14 bases between the two germline ends. DNA for the CDR3: TGCGCCAGCAGCTTGGGACACCGAGACAGTTCCTACGAGCAGTACTCC. It translates to CASSLGHRDSSYEQYS.

Worth noting for this clonotype: Compared with germline, one end of the junction differs, possibly owing to a read error. The chain employs TRBV29-1 and TRBJ1-1, with D hard to call. The germline V gene has CDR1 SQVTM and CDR2 ANQGSEA. This CDR3 spans 13 amino acids. The CDR3 sequence: CSVEDNPNTEASF. The CDR3 nucleotides are TGCAGCGTTGAGGATAATCCTAACACTGAAGCTTCCTTT.

In regard to this clonotype: One end of the junction does not line up with germline, which may come from a read error. V and J are TRBV6-2 or TRBV6-3 and TRBJ2-5, with D perhaps matching TRBD1 or TRBD2 (5 bases each). The germline gives CDR1 MNHEY, CDR2 SVGEGT. The CDR3 totals 12 residues. Written as DNA, the CDR3 is TGTGCCAGCGGGGCCATGAGGGAGACCCGGTACTTC. The encoded protein is CASGAMRETRYF.

This rearrangement joins TRBV7-2 to TRBJ2-1; the D is unclear. Trimming pared 0 bases from V and 10 bases from J, leaving 4 bases between. Germline CDR1 SGHTA, CDR2 FQGNSA. This CDR3 comprises 11 residues. For the CDR3, the DNA is TGTGCCAGCAGCTTAGCGGTGGAGCAGTTCTTC. Translation: CASSLAVEQFF.

The chain couples TRBV7-9 to TRBJ2-5; unclear D gene. CDR1 and CDR2 (germline): SEHNR, FQNEAQ (reference sequence). V lost 5 bases and J lost 5, with 9 bases in between. The CDR3 is made up of 12 amino acids. DNA for the CDR3: TGTGCCAGCAGCACGTCCCCGGAGACCCAGTACTTC. Protein: CASSTSPETQYF.

This clonotype was picked up one time. Given a much more abundant clone one base away, this may be a read error. This chain joins TRBV30 and TRBJ1-3; D is possibly TRBD1 (5 bases). The CDR3 contains 15 residues. CDR1 and CDR2 from the germline V gene are GTSNPN and SVGIG (reference sequence). The chain's CDR3 is CAWTRDSHSGNTVYF. The DNA for the CDR3 is TGTGCCTGGACCCGAGACAGCCACTCTGGAAACACCGTATATTTT.

On this clonotype itself: It may be a read error: a sequence one base away is much more abundant. The V gene is TRBV5-1, the J gene TRBJ2-3, with a tentative D call TRBD2 (5 bases). The CDR3 is made up of 15 amino acids. The germline V gene has CDR1 SGHRS and CDR2 YFSETQ. The ends were cut back, 9 bases at V and 4 bases at J, with 21 bases in the middle. CDR3 amino acids: CAISPGAARADTQYF. In DNA, the CDR3 is TGCGCCATCTCCCCCGGAGCGGCCCGGGCAGATACGCAGTATTTT.

The chain combines TRBV20-1 with TRBJ2-7, with TRBD2 matching over 13 bases. CDR3 length: 18 residues. V lost 0 bases, J lost 7 bases, and 15 bases stayed unmatched. Germline lookup yields CDR1 DFQATT and CDR2 SNEGSKA (reference sequence). In DNA, the CDR3 is TGCAGTGCTAGAGACCCCGCCGGACTAGCGGGAGAGCCGGAAGAGCAGTACTTC. It encodes CSARDPAGLAGEPEEQYF.

This clonotype was counted many times. This chain's CDR3 is CASSTNTQYF. CDR3 sequence (DNA): TGTGCCAGCAGCACCAATACGCAGTATTTT. The rearrangement joins TRBV7-9 to TRBJ2-3; no reliable D call. The V gene lost 5 bases and the J gene lost 7 bases, with 4 bases spanning the gap. CDR3 length: 10 amino acids. CDR1 is SEHNR, CDR2 FQNEAQ, per germline (reference sequence).

In the case of this clonotype: Compared with germline, one end of the junction differs, possibly owing to a read error. The V gene is TRBV12-3 or TRBV12-4, the J gene TRBJ2-7; D unresolved. This CDR3 spans 14 amino acids. The CDR3 loop is CASEFRASSYVQYF. The CDR3 DNA sequence: TGTGCCAGCGAGTTTCGAGCGAGCTCCTACGTGCAGTACTTC.

This clonotype was recorded once. This sequence joins TRBV11-2 and TRBJ2-7, with D possibly matching TRBD1 (6 bases). CDR3 size: 14 residues. Germline CDR1 is SGHAT and CDR2 is FQNNGV. The V end was cut by 3 bases, the J end by 2 bases, with 11 bases between. The CDR3 DNA reads as TGTGCCAGCAGCTTCACGGGACAAACCTACGAGCAGTACTTC. Protein: CASSFTGQTYEQYF.

There are many counts of this clonotype. The chain uses TRBV7-9 and TRBJ2-3; 9 bases are shared with TRBD2. Trimming at V came to 7 bases and at J to 2 bases, leaving 4 bases not matched to a gene. Germline lookup yields CDR1 SEHNR and CDR2 FQNEAQ (reference sequence). This CDR3 is 14 amino acids long. Written as DNA, the CDR3 is TGTGCCAGCATCCGGACTAGCGTCACAGATACGCAGTATTTT. It specifies CASIRTSVTDTQYF.

Turning to this clonotype: A clone one base away is much larger, so this may be a read error. This chain links TRBV30 with TRBJ2-1; TRBD1 or TRBD2 may be the D gene (5 bases each). This CDR3 is built from 15 residues. Trimming stripped 2 bases from V and 8 bases from J, with 19 bases between. The germline CDR1 and CDR2 sequences are GTSNPN and SVGIG (reference sequence). This CDR3 is CAWSSGTLVGDEQFF. CDR3 DNA sequence: TGTGCCTGGAGTTCTGGGACCCTCGTGGGGGATGAGCAGTTCTTC.

On this clonotype itself: Germline and junction disagree at one end, which may indicate a read error. The rearrangement joins TRBV11-2 to TRBJ2-7; D possibly corresponds to TRBD1 (6 bases). The germline V gene has CDR1 SGHAT and CDR2 FQNNGV. The CDR3 is 15 amino acids. CDR3 protein: CVSNLDRRGRYEQYF. CDR3 nucleotide sequence: TGTGTCAGCAACTTAGACAGGAGAGGGCGCTACGAGCAGTACTTC.

In the case of this clonotype: The CDR3 does not end in the conserved phenylalanine or tryptophan, so this is likely a read error. V is TRBV24-1 and J is TRBJ2-1, with no clear D. CDR1 is KGHDR, CDR2 SFDVKD, per germline. The CDR3 covers 13 residues. The germline V and J ends were trimmed by 3 bases and 10 bases, with 12 bases remaining between them. The CDR3 region is CATSDRVWIEQFL. CDR3 nucleotides: TGTGCCACCAGTGATCGGGTCTGGATAGAGCAGTTCCTC.

The V gene is TRBV6-2 or TRBV6-3, the J gene TRBJ2-1; maybe TRBD2 (5 bases). CDR3 size: 12 residues. Trimming took off 6 bases at V and 16 bases at J, with 19 bases between the two ends. Germline-derived CDR1 and CDR2 are MNHEY and SVGEGT. CDR3 DNA: TGTGCCAGCAGCCGAACCGGGAATGAACACTTCTTC. Translating it yields CASSRTGNEHFF.

Of note for this clonotype: At one end the junction does not follow the germline gene, possibly because of a read error. This chain uses TRBV12-3 or TRBV12-4 with TRBJ2-5; D remains ambiguous. The CDR3 sequence is 14 residues long. CDR3 in DNA: TGTGACAGCAGTTACTCGGGTACCCAAGAGACCCTGTATTTC. Protein product: CDSSYSGTQETLYF.

For the CDR3, the DNA is TGTGCCAGCAGTTTGCTTGGGGCGGGAGAGTTTATCTGCGAGCAGTACTTC. This codes for CASSLLGAGEFICEQYF. This rearrangement joins TRBV7-9 to TRBJ2-7, with 7 bases matching TRBD2. The J segment lost 6 bases and the V segment lost 6 bases, leaving 20 bases of the junction unmatched. Germline CDR1 is SEHNR and CDR2 is FQNEAQ (reference sequence). The CDR3 spans 17 residues.

Note on this clonotype: This likely comes from a read error, as the CDR3 has no conserved phenylalanine or tryptophan at its end. The V gene is TRBV29-1, the J gene TRBJ2-7; D assignment may be TRBD1 or TRBD2 (5 bases each). This CDR3 contains 14 residues. CDR1 is SQVTM and CDR2 is ANQGSEA in the germline V gene. The CDR3 reads CSVEEDGTSYEQYL. The CDR3 coding sequence is TGCAGTGTTGAAGAGGACGGGACCAGCTACGAGCAGTACTTG.

This clonotype was observed at least ten times. The gene calls are TRBV28 and TRBJ2-1; D tentatively fits TRBD1 or TRBD2 (6 bases each). This CDR3 is built from 14 residues. Trimming stripped 8 bases from V and 7 bases from J, with 18 bases between. Germline CDR1 and CDR2: MDHEN and SYDVKM. CDR3 amino acids: CASQEGGKLNEQFF. DNA of the CDR3: TGTGCCAGCCAGGAGGGGGGAAAGCTAAATGAGCAGTTCTTC. The whole variable domain, filled in from reference TRBV28 and TRBJ2-1, reads DVKVTQSSRYLVKRTGEKVFLECVQDMDHENMFWYRQDPGLGLRLIYFSYDVKMKEKGDIPEGYSVSREKKERFSLILESASTNQTSMYLCASQEGGKLNEQFFGPGTRLTVL.